The source of this T cell receptor (beta chain) is a study of blood T cell repertoires in COVID-19. The wider study: COVID-19 samples from acute and convalescent phases originated in the United States, Italy and Spain.

This table comes from immunoSEQ multiplex PCR, and its TCRdb copy is limited to in-frame clones, with some not included. The sample lists 110,000 to 150,000 clones; about 80% were seen once. CDR1 is SGHRS, CDR2 YFSETQ, per germline. This CDR3 has 15 amino acids. The V and J ends lost 4 bases and 7 bases, in that order; junction bases with no gene match: 10. Sequencing was performed on peripheral blood. The V and J genes are TRBV5-1 and TRBJ2-2; TRBD1 agrees at 7 bases. This TCR was sampled from a human donor in a cohort sampled during active COVID-19. The CDR3 spells CASSAVGQTFGELFF. The CDR3 nucleotides are TGCGCCAGCAGCGCGGTGGGACAGACTTTCGGGGAGCTGTTTTTT. Filled out from reference TRBV5-1 and TRBJ2-2, the complete variable domain reads KAGVTQTPRYLIKTRGQQVTLSCSPISGHRSVSWYQQTPGQGLQFLFEYFSETQRNKGNFPGRFSGRQFSNSRSEMNVSTLELGDSALYLCASSAVGQTFGELFFGEGSRLTVL.